This T cell receptor (beta chain) was captured in a study of blood T cells in healthy people across ages. It was with a sample-barcoded 5' primer and a J-beta primer mix that a second PCR of roughly 7 to 12 cycles was run. Each of the cDNA molecules was tagged by a template-switch adaptor with 12 random nucleotides. Each CDR3 protein is one row after TCRdb ran MiXCR on the 5' RACE reads. There are under 750,000 distinct CDR3 sequences in the sample; more than 45% occur only once, and 20% to 25% lies in the top ten. Sequencing used blood. The receptor comes from a man older than 75 in good health.

The CDR3 DNA is TGCGCCAGCAGCAAAGGACAGAGCATGAACACTGAAGCTTTCTTT. Translating it yields CASSKGQSMNTEAFF. The chain employs TRBV5-1 and TRBJ1-1; a possible D gene is TRBD1 (6 bases). Germline V gene data show CDR1 as SGHRS and CDR2 as YFSETQ. The CDR3 spans 15 residues. V lost 4 bases and J 0 bases, leaving 13 bases between the germline ends.